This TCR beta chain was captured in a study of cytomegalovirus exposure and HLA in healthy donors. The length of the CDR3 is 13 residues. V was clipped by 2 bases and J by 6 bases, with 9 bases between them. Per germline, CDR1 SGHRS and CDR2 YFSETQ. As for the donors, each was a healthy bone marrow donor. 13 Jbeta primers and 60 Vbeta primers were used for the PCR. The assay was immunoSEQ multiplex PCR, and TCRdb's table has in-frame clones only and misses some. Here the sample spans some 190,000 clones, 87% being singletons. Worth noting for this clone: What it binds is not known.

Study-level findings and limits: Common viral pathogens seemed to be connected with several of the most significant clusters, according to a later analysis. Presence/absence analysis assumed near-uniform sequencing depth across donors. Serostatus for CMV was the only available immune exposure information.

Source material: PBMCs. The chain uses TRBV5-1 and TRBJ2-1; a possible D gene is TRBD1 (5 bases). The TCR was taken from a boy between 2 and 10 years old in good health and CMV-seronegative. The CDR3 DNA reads TGCGCCAGCAGCTTAACAGGCCCCAATGAGCAGTTCTTC. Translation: CASSLTGPNEQFF.